This T cell receptor beta chain is drawn from a study of CD8+CD57+ T cells in acquired aplastic anemia. Turning to the study itself: DNA from sorted CD4+ and CD8+ cells averaged about 3.2 ug. For CD4+ cells, healthy donors had an average of approximately 10 million reads. Study findings and constraints: The study found no significant CD8+ Simpson's diversity difference between patients and controls. Common to patients and controls were twenty-nine CD8+ CDR3 sequences.

On this clonotype: Its antigen is undetermined.

Genomic DNA, the template, was used for profiling of the TCR beta VDJ and CDR3. TCRdb reprocessed the reads via MiXCR and lists one record per CDR3 protein. Among around 230,000 distinct CDR3 sequences listed, roughly 55% were seen once. V lost 5 bases and J lost 6; bases outside the gene matches: 13. The CDR3 runs 16 residues. Germline CDR1 and CDR2: SGHVS and FNYEAQ. This TCR derives from a human donor in good health. The sample was sorted CD4+, CD8+, or CD8+CD57+ T cells (not recorded which) from PBMCs. The genes are TRBV7-6 and TRBJ2-7; 10 bases are shared with TRBD2. The CDR3 protein is CASSPSGGAKVGEQYF. CDR3 sequence (DNA): TGTGCCAGCAGCCCGAGCGGGGGGGCCAAAGTTGGCGAGCAGTACTTC.